This TCR beta chain emerged from a study of CD8+ T cells in alopecia areata (dated by TCRdb to the late 2010s). Notes on the research overall: The treated patients took part in an open-label pilot trial in which moderate-to-severe alopecia areata was treated with oral tofacitinib at 5 to 10 mg twice daily. The study used high-throughput TCRbeta sequencing to examine T cell clonal expansion in alopecia areata, in both the C3H/HeJ mouse model and human patients. Tofacitinib was given for 6 to 18 months, followed by 6 months of follow-up off drug to assess delayed response and recurrence. TCRbeta CDR3 regions were amplified by immunoSEQ multiplex PCR using 35 Vbeta forward and 13 Jbeta reverse primers. Scalp tissue and sorted CD4+ and CD8+ peripheral blood T cells from patchy and totalis/universalis alopecia areata patients and from healthy controls were covered by human TCRbeta sequencing. Scalp clonality was compared among normal scalp (n=4), patchy alopecia areata scalp (n=8), and alopecia totalis/universalis scalp (n=8). Biopsies were taken from tofacitinib-treated patients at baseline and at 4 and 24 weeks of treatment, and a later scalp biopsy was taken in several of the tofacitinib-treated patients. The SALT score, which quantifies the percentage of affected scalp surface area, was used to measure disease severity in treated patients. RNA was obtained with the PAXgene miRNA kit for fixed scalp, the miRNeasy kit for PBMCs, and the RNeasy kit for mouse skin.

Overall study outcomes, separate from this receptor: Shared TCR sequences between patients were less evident than in mice, which may be partly attributable to HLA diversity in the patient population. Compared with normal scalp, lesional scalp had higher clonality and more expanded CD8+ clones, particularly in alopecia totalis/universalis, a pattern that suggests antigenic drive. Tofacitinib significantly decreased scalp clonality and the number of expanded CD8+ clones among the top 100 scalp clones. Resident alphabeta T cells in normal human skin are also sequenced, complicating scalp TCR repertoire analysis, unlike mouse skin dominated by gammadelta T cells. The treated cohort was small, with a single nonresponder, so links between baseline CD8+ expansion and response need larger studies. During tofacitinib treatment, many expanded lesional clones stuck around in both scalp and blood, and this persistence may partly explain why relapse happens after treatment is stopped.

The time point label here, explained by the study, means: approximately 4 weeks on oral tofacitinib. The sample's treatment or condition label is to be understood as: oral pan-JAK inhibitor, 5-10 mg twice daily. Peripheral blood and lesional scalp punch biopsies were obtained from patients with alopecia areata. PBMCs were isolated by density centrifugation and stained for CD3, CD4 and CD8, and CD4+ and CD8+ T cells were sorted on a FACSAria. As for this clone: Its antigen is still unknown. It has no much larger one-base neighbor in the sample; base qualities were not kept.

Relative to germline, V is 1 base shorter and J is 4 bases shorter, with 13 bases between their ends. The CDR1 and CDR2 encoded by the germline V gene are SGHVS and FQNEAQ. Including the terminal cysteine and phenylalanine, the CDR3 comprises 15 residues. Only CDR3 DNA remains: 45 bases, in frame from the first base. The receptor library was made with the immunoSEQ multiplex PCR assay. To provide template for TCR sequencing, every sample had RNA extracted and reverse transcribed into cDNA. SuperScript III was used for first-strand cDNA synthesis, primed with a 2:1 mix of oligo-dT and random hexamers. A synthetic immune receptor repertoire was used to measure amplification bias, and any remaining bias was corrected computationally. In the authors' own workflow: Raw reads were preprocessed for error removal, and CDR3 was defined according to IMGT conventions as running from the conserved cysteine to phenylalanine. Clonality was computed by normalizing Shannon entropy by log2 of the number of productive unique TCRs and subtracting the result from 1. Whether scalp clones were CD4 or CD8 was inferred by matching scalp TCRbeta sequences against CD4 and CD8 repertoires sorted from blood. This immuneACCESS table, as held by TCRdb, lists in-frame sequences with V and J called but not all clones. Of the missing ones, under half trace to an unresolved V gene in checked studies; the others have no known cause. From that table come the V and J calls and clone size; the DNA was used to work out D and trimming. In this sample the table shows around 210,000 clones, about 64% of which occur a single time. The ten largest account for about 4.2% of the sample.

The material sequenced was CD4+ T cells sorted from blood, taken at week 4, from a patient treated with tofacitinib. Rearrangement joined TRBV7-8 to TRBJ2-5; the D call could be TRBD1 or TRBD2, with each sharing 6 bases. The clonotype was recovered from a human donor with alopecia areata. The nucleotides are TGTGCCAGCAGCTTAGTGGGGGGCCTAGGAGAGACCCAGTACTTC. It translates as CASSLVGGLGETQYF.